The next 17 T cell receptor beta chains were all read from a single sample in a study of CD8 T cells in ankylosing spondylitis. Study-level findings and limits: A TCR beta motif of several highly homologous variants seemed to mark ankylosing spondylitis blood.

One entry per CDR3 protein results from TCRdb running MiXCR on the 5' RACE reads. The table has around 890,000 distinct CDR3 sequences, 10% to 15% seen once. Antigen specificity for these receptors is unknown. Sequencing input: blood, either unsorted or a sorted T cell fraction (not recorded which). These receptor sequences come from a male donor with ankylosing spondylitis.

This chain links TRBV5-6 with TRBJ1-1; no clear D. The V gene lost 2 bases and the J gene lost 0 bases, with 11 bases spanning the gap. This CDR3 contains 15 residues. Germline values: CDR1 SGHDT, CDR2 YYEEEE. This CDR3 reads CASSFLARMNTEAFF. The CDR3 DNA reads TGTGCCAGCAGCTTCCTCGCCCGCATGAACACTGAAGCTTTCTTT.

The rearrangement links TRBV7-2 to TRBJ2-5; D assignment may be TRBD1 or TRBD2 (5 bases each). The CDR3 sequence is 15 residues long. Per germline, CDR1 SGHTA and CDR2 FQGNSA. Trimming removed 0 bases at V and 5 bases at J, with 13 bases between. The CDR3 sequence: CASSLARGPVETQYF. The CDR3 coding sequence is TGTGCCAGCAGCTTAGCGAGGGGCCCGGTGGAGACCCAGTACTTC.

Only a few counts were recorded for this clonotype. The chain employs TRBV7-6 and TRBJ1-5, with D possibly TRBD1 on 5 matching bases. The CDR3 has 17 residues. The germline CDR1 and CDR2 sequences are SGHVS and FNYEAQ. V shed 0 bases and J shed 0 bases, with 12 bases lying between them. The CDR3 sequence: CASSLANWDGSNQPQHF. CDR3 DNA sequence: TGTGCCAGCAGCTTAGCCAATTGGGACGGTAGCAATCAGCCCCAGCATTTT.

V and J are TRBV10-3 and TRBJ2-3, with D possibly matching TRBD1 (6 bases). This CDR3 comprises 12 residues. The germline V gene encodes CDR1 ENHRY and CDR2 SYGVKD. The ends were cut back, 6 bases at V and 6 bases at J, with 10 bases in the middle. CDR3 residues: CAISHREDTQYF. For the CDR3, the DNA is TGTGCCATCAGCCACAGGGAGGATACGCAGTATTTT.

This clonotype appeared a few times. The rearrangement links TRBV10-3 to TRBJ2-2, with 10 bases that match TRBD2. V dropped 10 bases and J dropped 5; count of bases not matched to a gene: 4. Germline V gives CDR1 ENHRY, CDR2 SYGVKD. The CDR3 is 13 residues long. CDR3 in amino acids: CATQLAGTGELFF. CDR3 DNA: TGTGCCACCCAACTAGCGGGGACCGGGGAGCTGTTTTTT.

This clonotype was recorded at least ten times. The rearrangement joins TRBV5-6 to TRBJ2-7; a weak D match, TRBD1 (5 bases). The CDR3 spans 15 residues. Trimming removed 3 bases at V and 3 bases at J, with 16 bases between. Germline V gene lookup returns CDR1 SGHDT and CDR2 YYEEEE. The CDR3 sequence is CASSWSELQGYEQYF. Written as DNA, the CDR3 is TGTGCCAGCAGCTGGTCCGAGCTCCAGGGCTACGAGCAGTACTTC.

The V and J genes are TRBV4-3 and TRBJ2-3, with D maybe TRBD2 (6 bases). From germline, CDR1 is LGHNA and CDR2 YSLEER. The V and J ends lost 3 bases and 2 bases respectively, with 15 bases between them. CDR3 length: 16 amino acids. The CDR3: CASSHSTSTHTDTQYF. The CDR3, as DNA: TGCGCCAGCAGCCACTCCACTAGCACTCACACAGATACGCAGTATTTT.

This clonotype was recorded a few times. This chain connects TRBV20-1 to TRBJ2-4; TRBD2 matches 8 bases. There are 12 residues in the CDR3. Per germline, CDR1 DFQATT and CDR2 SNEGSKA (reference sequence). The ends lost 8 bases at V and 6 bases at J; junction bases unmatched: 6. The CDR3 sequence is CSPDGRGNIQYF. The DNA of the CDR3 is TGCAGTCCTGACGGGAGGGGAAACATTCAGTACTTC.

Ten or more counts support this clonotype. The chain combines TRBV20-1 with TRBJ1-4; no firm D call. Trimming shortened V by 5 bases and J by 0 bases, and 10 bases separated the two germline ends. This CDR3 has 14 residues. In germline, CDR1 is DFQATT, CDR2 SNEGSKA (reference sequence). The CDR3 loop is CSARRTTTNEKLFF. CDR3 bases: TGCAGTGCTCGGAGGACCACAACTAATGAAAAACTGTTTTTT.

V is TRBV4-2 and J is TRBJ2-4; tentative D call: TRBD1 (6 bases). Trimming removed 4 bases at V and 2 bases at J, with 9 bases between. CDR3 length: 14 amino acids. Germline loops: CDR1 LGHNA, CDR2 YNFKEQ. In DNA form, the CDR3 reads TGTGCCAGCAGCCCCGACAGGTCCAAAAACATTCAGTACTTC. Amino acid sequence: CASSPDRSKNIQYF.

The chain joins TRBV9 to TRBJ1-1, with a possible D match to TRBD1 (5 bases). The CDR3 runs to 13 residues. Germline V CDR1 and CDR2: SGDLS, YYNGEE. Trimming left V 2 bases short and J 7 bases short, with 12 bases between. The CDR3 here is CASSVSAGHEAFF. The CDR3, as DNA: TGTGCCAGCAGCGTTTCGGCAGGGCATGAAGCTTTCTTT.

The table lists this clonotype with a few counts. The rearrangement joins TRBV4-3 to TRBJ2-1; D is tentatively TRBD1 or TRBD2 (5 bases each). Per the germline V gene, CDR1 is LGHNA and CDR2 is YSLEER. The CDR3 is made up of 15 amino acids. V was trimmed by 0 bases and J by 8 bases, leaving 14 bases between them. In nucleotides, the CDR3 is TGCGCCAGCAGCCAAGATCCCGGACTGGGGGATGAGCAGTTCTTC. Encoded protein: CASSQDPGLGDEQFF.

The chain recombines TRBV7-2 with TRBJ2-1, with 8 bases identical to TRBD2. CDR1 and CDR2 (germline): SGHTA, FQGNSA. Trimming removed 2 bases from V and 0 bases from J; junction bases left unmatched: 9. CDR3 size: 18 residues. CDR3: CASSLRLAGRSSYNEQFF. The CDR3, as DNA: TGTGCCAGCAGCTTAAGGCTAGCGGGCCGGAGCTCCTACAATGAGCAGTTCTTC.

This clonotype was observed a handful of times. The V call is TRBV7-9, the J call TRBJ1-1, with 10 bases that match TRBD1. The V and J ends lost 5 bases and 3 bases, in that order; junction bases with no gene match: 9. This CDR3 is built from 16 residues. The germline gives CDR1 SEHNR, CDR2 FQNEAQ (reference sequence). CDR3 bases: TGTGCCAGCAGCCATCCGGGACAGGGGATAGACACTGAAGCTTTCTTT. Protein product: CASSHPGQGIDTEAFF.

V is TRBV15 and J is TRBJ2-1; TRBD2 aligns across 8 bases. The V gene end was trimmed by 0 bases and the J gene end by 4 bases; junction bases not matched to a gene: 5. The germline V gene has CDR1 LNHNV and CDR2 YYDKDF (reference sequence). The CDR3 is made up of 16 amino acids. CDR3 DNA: TGTGCCACCAGCAGAGATCGGATAGCGGGGTACAATGAGCAGTTCTTC. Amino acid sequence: CATSRDRIAGYNEQFF.

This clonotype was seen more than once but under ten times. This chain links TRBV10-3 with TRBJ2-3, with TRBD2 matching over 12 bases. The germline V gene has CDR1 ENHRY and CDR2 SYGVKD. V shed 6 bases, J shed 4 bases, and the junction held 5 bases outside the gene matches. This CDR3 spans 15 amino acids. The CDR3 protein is CAIRASSGRADTQYF. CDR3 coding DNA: TGTGCCATCAGAGCCTCTAGCGGGAGGGCAGATACGCAGTATTTT.

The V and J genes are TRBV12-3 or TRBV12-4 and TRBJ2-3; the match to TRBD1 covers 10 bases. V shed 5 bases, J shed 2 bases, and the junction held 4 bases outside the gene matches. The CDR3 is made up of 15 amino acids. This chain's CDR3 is CASSRQGAFTDTQYF. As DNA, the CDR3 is TGTGCCAGCAGTCGACAGGGGGCCTTCACAGATACGCAGTATTTT.